This TCR beta chain was found in a study of response to subunit inactivated influenza vaccine. This clonotype was counted only a few times. TCRdb analysed the RT-PCR reads with MiXCR anew, one entry per CDR3 protein. The sample lists a few hundred thousand distinct CDR3 sequences; 11% were seen once. The CDR3 spans 15 residues. Germline V gene data show CDR1 as KGHSH and CDR2 as LQKENI. Trimming took 1 base from V and 4 from J, leaving 11 bases between them. The data were also submitted as part of a second study, on T cells expressing NK-cell markers. That work adds: cDNA encoding TCR beta was synthesized via 5'RACE template switching incorporating UMIs.

The chain employs TRBV18 and TRBJ2-1; D is possibly TRBD1 or TRBD2 (5 bases each). The source is a man aged 50-59 years who received an inactivated influenza vaccine. The sequenced sample was PBMCs from blood, obtained on the day of vaccination. This chain's CDR3 is CASSPLSGRYNEQFF. CDR3 in DNA: TGTGCCAGCTCACCACTGTCGGGGCGGTACAATGAGCAGTTCTTC.